These 8 T cell receptor beta chains share one sample of origin, sequenced in a study of blood T cell repertoires in COVID-19. TCRdb's table, derived via immunoSEQ multiplex PCR, lists solely in-frame clones and lacks some. Of about 99,000 clones listed, 85% to 90% were seen once; the top ten hold roughly 5.3%. Sample: peripheral blood. The receptors come from a human donor in a cohort sampled during active COVID-19.

The J gene is TRBJ2-2, the V gene TRBV19; D is possibly TRBD2 (6 bases). The germline CDR1 and CDR2 sequences are LNHDA and SQIVND (reference sequence). Trimming stripped 5 bases from V and 5 bases from J, with 18 bases between. This CDR3 region has 16 residues. CDR3 DNA: TGTGCCAGTAGTCCCCTTCGCGGGACCTTGACCGGGGAGCTGTTTTTT. Translating gives CASSPLRGTLTGELFF. The full variable domain, in which reference TRBV19 and TRBJ2-2 provide the parts outside the CDR3, is DGGITQSPKYLFRKEGQNVTLSCEQNLNHDAMYWYRQDPGQGLRLIYYSQIVNDFQKGDIAEGYSVSREKKESFPLTVTSAQKNPTAFYLCASSPLRGTLTGELFFGEGSRLTVL.

CDR3 sequence: CASSPPELTGELFF. The CDR3 region has the DNA TGTGCCAGCAGCCCCCCGGAGCTCACCGGGGAGCTGTTTTTT. The chain joins TRBV3-1 (or the pseudogene TRBV3-2) to TRBJ2-2; D remains unclear. The V gene's germline CDR1 is LGHDT and CDR2 YNNKEL (reference sequence). Trimming removed 4 bases from V and 4 bases from J, with 10 bases in between. The CDR3 has 14 residues.

This rearrangement joins TRBV6-5 to TRBJ1-1; perhaps TRBD1 as D (5 bases). V dropped 6 bases and J dropped 6 bases, with 14 bases sitting between them. This CDR3 spans 13 amino acids. Germline V lookup: CDR1 MNHEY, CDR2 SVGAGI. The CDR3 protein is CASRTARGAEAFF. CDR3 in DNA: TGTGCCAGCAGAACCGCCCGGGGGGCTGAAGCTTTCTTT.

This chain joins TRBV28 and TRBJ2-7; D uncertain. Germline V gene lookup returns CDR1 MDHEN and CDR2 SYDVKM. V was pared by 4 bases and J by 5 bases, with 12 bases between. The CDR3 contains 13 residues. The CDR3 spells CASSSPVPHEQYF. The CDR3 DNA follows: TGTGCCAGCAGTTCCCCCGTTCCCCACGAGCAGTACTTC.

The chain combines TRBV3-1 (or the pseudogene TRBV3-2) with TRBJ2-7, with D perhaps matching TRBD1 (5 bases). Trimming pared 6 bases from V and 2 bases from J, leaving 11 bases between. In germline, CDR1 is LGHDT, CDR2 YNNKEL (reference sequence). This CDR3 spans 13 amino acids. The CDR3 is CASRGAPTYEQYF. Written as DNA, the CDR3 is TGTGCCAGCAGAGGGGCCCCAACCTACGAGCAGTACTTC.

The chain uses TRBV13 and TRBJ2-5, with 7 bases aligning to TRBD1. Germline CDR1 is PRHDT and CDR2 is FYEKMQ (reference sequence). The V and J ends lost 5 bases and 4 bases, in that order; junction bases with no gene match: 7. The CDR3 spans 14 residues. The CDR3, as DNA: TGTGCCAGCAGCGAAAGGGGGCCTCTAGAGACCCAGTACTTC. As protein: CASSERGPLETQYF.

The rearrangement links TRBV5-1 to TRBJ2-1, with 9 bases matching TRBD1. There are 16 residues in the CDR3. The J segment lost 7 bases and the V segment lost 10 bases, leaving 18 bases of the junction unmatched. Germline V gene sequence: CDR1 SGHRS, CDR2 YFSETQ. The CDR3 nucleotides are TGCGCCTCCGAGGGGACAGGGAGCGGAGTGGGGAATGAGCAGTTCTTC. It encodes CASEGTGSGVGNEQFF.

Written as DNA, the CDR3 is TGTGCCAGCACCGCCCCAGGGTCTGGCTACACCTTC. Translation gives CASTAPGSGYTF. The genes are TRBV3-1 (or the pseudogene TRBV3-2) and TRBJ1-2; a possible D gene is TRBD1 (5 bases). The germline CDR1 and CDR2 sequences are LGHDT and YNNKEL (reference sequence). Deletions cut 7 bases from V and 7 bases from J, with 13 bases between. The CDR3 totals 12 residues.